The TCR beta chain described here comes from a study of blood T cells in healthy people across ages. Study-wide findings and caveats: The study regarded diversity estimates from one million T cells as underestimates. Unsorted PBMC input precluded a conclusive naive versus antigen-experienced comparison.

This clonotype was seen a few times. Its antigen is unidentified. Healthy Russian Caucasian donors spanned ages about 6 to 100 years. Next came a second PCR, run for about 6 to 12 cycles, which used a sample-barcoded 5' primer along with a J-beta primer mix. TCRdb independently ran MiXCR on the 5' RACE reads; one entry per CDR3 protein. The sample yields some 1.5 million distinct CDR3 sequences, 28% seen once. Trimming cost V 4 bases and J 6 bases; bases outside gene matches: 19. This CDR3 region has 18 residues. CDR1 and CDR2 from the germline V gene are MNHEY and SVGAGI. The sequencing input was blood. This chain uses TRBV6-5 with TRBJ1-1, with 8 bases aligning to TRBD1. The sequence derives from a woman in her twenties or thirties in good health. The DNA for the CDR3 is TGTGCCAGCAGTTTTGGACAGGGAAGACCCGTATTCAACTCTGAAGCTTTCTTT. Encoded protein: CASSFGQGRPVFNSEAFF.